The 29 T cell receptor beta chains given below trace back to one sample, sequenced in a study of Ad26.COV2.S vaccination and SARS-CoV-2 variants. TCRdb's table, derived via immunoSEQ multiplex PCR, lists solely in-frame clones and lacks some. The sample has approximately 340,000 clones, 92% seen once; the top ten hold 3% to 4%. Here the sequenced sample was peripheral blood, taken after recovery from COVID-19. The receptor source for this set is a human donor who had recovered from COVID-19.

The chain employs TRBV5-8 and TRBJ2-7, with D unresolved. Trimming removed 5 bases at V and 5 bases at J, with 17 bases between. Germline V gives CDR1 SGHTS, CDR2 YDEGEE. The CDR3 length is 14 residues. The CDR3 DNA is TGTGCCAGCAGTTTGACCCTGATCCGGCACGAGCAGTACTTC. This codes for CASSLTLIRHEQYF.

CDR3 amino acids: CASSIGGSFLNTEAFF. The DNA for the CDR3 is TGTGCCAGTAGTATTGGTGGCAGCTTCTTGAACACTGAAGCTTTCTTT. The V call is TRBV19, the J call TRBJ1-1; D not certain. V was trimmed by 3 bases and J by 0 bases, leaving 14 bases between them. Germline CDR1 and CDR2: LNHDA and SQIVND (reference sequence). The CDR3 spans 16 residues.

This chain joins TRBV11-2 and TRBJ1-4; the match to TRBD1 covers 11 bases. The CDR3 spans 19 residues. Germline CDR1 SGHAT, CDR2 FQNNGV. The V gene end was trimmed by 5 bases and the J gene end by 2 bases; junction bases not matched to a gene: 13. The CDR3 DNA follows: TGTGCCAGCAGCCCCGGACAGGGGGCATCTTTCGGGACTAATGAAAAACTGTTTTTT. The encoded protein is CASSPGQGASFGTNEKLFF.

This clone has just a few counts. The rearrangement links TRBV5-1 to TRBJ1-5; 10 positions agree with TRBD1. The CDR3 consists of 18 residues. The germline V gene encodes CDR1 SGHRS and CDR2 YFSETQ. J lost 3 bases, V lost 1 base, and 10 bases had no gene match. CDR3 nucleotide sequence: TGCGCCAGCAGCTTGCACCCGACAGGGGGCGCAGTCAATCAGCCCCAGCATTTT. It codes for CASSLHPTGGAVNQPQHF.

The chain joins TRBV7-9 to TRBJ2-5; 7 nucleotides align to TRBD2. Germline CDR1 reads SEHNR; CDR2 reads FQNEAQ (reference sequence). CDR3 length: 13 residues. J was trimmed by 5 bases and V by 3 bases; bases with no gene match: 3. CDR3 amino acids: CASSLSGTETQYF. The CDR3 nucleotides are TGTGCCAGCAGCTTGAGCGGGACGGAGACCCAGTACTTC.

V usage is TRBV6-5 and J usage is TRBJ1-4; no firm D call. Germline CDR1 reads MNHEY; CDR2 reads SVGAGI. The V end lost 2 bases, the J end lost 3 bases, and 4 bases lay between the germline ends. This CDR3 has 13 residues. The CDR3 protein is CASSYTSNEKLFF. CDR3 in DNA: TGTGCCAGCAGTTACACGTCTAATGAAAAACTGTTTTTT.

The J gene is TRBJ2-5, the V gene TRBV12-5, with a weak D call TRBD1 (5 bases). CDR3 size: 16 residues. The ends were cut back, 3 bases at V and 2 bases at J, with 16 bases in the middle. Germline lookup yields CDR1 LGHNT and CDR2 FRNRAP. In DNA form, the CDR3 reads TGTGCTAGTGGTTTCTCCCCGATTACAGGTCAAGAGACCCAGTACTTC. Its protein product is CASGFSPITGQETQYF.

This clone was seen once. As DNA, the CDR3 is TGTGCTAGTGGTTCGTACGCCCCATCTCACCTAGGTCAGCCCCAGCATTTT. Its translation is CASGSYAPSHLGQPQHF. This chain uses TRBV12-5 with TRBJ1-5; unclear D gene. Germline CDR1 reads LGHNT; CDR2 reads FRNRAP. Trimming took off 4 bases at V and 6 bases at J, with 22 bases between the two ends. CDR3 length equals 17 residues.

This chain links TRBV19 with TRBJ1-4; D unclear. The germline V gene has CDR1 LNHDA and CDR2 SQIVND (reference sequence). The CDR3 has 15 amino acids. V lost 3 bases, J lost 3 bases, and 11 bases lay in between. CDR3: CASSMVAAANEKLFF. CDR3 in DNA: TGTGCCAGTAGTATGGTGGCGGCAGCTAATGAAAAACTGTTTTTT.

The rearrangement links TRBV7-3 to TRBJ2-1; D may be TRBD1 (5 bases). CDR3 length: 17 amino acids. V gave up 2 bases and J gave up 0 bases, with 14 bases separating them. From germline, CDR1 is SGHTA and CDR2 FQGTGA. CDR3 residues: CASSLRAVGASYNEQFF. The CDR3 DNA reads TGTGCCAGCAGCTTACGTGCGGTAGGGGCCTCCTACAATGAGCAGTTCTTC.

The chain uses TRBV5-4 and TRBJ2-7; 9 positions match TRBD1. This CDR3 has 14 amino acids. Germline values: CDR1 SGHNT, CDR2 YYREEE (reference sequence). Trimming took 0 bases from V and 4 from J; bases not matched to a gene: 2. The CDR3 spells CASSLGQGVYEQYF. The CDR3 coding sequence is TGTGCCAGCAGCTTGGGACAGGGGGTTTACGAGCAGTACTTC.

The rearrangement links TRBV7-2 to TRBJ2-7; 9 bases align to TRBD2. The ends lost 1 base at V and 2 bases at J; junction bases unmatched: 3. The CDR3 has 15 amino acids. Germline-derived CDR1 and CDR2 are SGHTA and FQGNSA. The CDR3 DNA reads TGTGCCAGCAGCTTAGAGGCGGGGGGGACCTACGAGCAGTACTTC. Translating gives CASSLEAGGTYEQYF.

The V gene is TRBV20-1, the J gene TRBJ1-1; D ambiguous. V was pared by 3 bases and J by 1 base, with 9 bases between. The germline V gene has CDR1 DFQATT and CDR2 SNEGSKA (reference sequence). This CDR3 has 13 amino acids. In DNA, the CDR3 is TGCAGTGCTAGTCGCAGTCAGAACACTGAAGCTTTCTTT. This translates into CSASRSQNTEAFF.

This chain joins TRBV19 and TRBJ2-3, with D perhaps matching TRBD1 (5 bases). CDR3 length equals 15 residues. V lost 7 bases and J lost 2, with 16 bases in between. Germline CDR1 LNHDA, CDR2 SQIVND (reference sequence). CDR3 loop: CASTNGAPSTDTQYF. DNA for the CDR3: TGTGCCAGTACCAATGGGGCTCCTTCCACAGATACGCAGTATTTT.

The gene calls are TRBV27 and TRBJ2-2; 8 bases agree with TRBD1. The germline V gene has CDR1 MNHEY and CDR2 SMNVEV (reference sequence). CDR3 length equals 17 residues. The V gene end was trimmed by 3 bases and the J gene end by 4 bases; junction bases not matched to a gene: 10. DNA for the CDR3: TGTGCCAGCAGTTTCAGTCGGACAGGGTCTATCACCGGGGAGCTGTTTTTT. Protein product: CASSFSRTGSITGELFF.

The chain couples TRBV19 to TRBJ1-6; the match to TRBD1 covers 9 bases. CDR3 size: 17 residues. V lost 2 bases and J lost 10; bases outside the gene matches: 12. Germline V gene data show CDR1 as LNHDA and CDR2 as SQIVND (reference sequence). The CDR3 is CASSISTGGRFDSPLHF. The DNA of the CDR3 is TGTGCCAGTAGTATATCAACAGGGGGCCGTTTTGACTCACCCCTCCACTTT.

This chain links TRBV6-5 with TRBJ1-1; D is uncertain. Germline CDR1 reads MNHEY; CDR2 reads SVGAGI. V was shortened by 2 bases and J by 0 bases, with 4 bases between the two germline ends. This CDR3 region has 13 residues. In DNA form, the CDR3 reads TGTGCCAGCAGTTACGCCTTGAACACTGAAGCTTTCTTT. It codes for CASSYALNTEAFF.

CDR3 sequence (DNA): TGTGCCAGCAGCCCGACTAGCGGGGGGTCAGGGGGCGAGCAGTACTTC. Amino acids: CASSPTSGGSGGEQYF. V and J are TRBV7-2 and TRBJ2-7, with 13 bases fitting TRBD2. The CDR3 consists of 16 residues. In germline, CDR1 is SGHTA, CDR2 FQGNSA. Unmatched junction bases numbered 10, after V lost 5 bases and J lost 6 bases.

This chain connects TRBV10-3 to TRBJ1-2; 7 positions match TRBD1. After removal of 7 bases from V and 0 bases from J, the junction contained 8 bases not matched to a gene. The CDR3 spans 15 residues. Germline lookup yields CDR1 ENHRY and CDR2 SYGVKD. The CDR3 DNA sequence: TGTGCCATCAACAACGACAGGGAAGCTAACTATGGCTACACCTTC. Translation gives CAINNDREANYGYTF.

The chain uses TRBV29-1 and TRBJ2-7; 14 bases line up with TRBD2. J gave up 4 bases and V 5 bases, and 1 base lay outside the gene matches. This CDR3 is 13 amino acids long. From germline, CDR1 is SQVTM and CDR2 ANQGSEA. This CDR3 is CSVRTSGGYEQYF. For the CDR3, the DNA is TGCAGCGTTCGGACTAGCGGGGGGTACGAGCAGTACTTC.

CDR3 coding DNA: TGTGCCAGCAGCAGGGACCTGACCCATGGCTACACCTTC. The encoded protein is CASSRDLTHGYTF. J is TRBJ1-2 and V is TRBV6-2 or TRBV6-3; weak D call: TRBD1 (5 bases). This CDR3 spans 13 amino acids. V gave up 6 bases and J gave up 6 bases, with 14 bases separating them. The germline V gene encodes CDR1 MNHEY and CDR2 SVGEGT.

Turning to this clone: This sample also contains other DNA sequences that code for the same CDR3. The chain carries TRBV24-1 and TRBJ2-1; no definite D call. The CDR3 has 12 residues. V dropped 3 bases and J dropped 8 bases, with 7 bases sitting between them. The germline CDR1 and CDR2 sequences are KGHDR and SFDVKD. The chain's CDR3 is CATSDGVDEQFF. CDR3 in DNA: TGTGCCACCAGTGATGGGGTAGATGAGCAGTTCTTC.

The CDR3 sequence is CATSTLTSTNEKLFF. As DNA, the CDR3 is TGTGCCACCAGCACTCTCACCTCAACTAATGAAAAACTGTTTTTT. This rearrangement joins TRBV15 to TRBJ1-4; D is unresolved. Germline assignment: CDR1 LNHNV and CDR2 YYDKDF (reference sequence). The CDR3 is made up of 15 amino acids. Trimming removed 4 bases at V and 0 bases at J, with 9 bases between. Full variable domain (rest looked up from reference TRBV15 and TRBJ1-4): DAMVIQNPRYQVTQFGKPVTLSCSQTLNHNVMYWYQQKSSQAPKLLFHYYDKDFNNEADTPDNFQSRRPNTSFCFLDIRSPGLGDTAMYLCATSTLTSTNEKLFFGSGTQLSVL.

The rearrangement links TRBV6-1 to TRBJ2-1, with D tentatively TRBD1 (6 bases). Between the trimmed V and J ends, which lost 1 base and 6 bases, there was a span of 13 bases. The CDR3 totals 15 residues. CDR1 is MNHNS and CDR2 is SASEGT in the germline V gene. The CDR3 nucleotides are TGTGCCAGCAGTGAAGGGGGACACCCACCCAATGAGCAGTTCTTC. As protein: CASSEGGHPPNEQFF.

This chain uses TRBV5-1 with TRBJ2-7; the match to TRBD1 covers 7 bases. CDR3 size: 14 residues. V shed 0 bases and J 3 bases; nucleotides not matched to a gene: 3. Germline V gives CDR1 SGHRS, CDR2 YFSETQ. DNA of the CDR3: TGCGCCAGCAGCTTGGACGGGACAGACTACGAGCAGTACTTC. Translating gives CASSLDGTDYEQYF.

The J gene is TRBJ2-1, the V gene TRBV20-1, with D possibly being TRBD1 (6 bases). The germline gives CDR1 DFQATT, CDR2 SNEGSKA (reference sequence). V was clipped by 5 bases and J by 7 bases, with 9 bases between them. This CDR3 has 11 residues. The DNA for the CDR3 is TGCAGTGCTGGGGACATTAATGAGCAGTTCTTC. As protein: CSAGDINEQFF.

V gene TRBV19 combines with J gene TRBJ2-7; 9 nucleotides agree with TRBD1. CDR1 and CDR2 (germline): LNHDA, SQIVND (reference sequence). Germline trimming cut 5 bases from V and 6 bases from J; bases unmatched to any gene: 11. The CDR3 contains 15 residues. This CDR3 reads CASSSPGQGNVEQYF. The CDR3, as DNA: TGTGCCAGTAGTTCCCCGGGACAGGGTAACGTCGAGCAGTACTTC.

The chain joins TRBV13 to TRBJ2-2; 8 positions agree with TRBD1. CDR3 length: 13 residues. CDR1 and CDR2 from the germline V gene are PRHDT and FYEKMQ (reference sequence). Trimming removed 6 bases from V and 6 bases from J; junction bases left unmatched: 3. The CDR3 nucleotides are TGTGCCAGCAGAGCACAGGGGGCCGGGGAGCTGTTTTTT. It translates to CASRAQGAGELFF.

This chain's CDR3 is CASSASTGSYSNQPQHF. Here the CDR3 DNA reads TGTGCCAGTAGTGCTTCTACAGGGTCCTATAGCAATCAGCCCCAGCATTTT. The chain carries TRBV19 and TRBJ1-5, with a tentative D call TRBD1 (6 bases). CDR3 length: 17 amino acids. CDR1 is LNHDA and CDR2 is SQIVND in the germline V gene (reference sequence). The germline V and J ends were trimmed by 5 bases and 0 bases, with 17 bases remaining between them.